These 5 T cell receptor beta chains were all obtained from the same sample, sequenced in a study of T cells in Graves' hyperthyroidism and ophthalmopathy. Regions amplified from RNA transcripts were the TCR beta CDR3 regions. The study used the HTBI primer set for a first-round RT-PCR of the TCR CDR3. MiXCR, applied by TCRdb to the multiplex PCR reads, yields one record per CDR3 protein. The data show under 350,000 distinct CDR3 sequences, over 15% seen once. Sequenced: blood. The receptors originated from a woman aged 50 to 60 with Graves' hyperthyroidism.

This chain connects TRBV20-1 to TRBJ2-1; 11 bases are shared with TRBD2. The CDR3 totals 16 residues. The junction had 4 bases not matched to a gene; V was cut back by 2 bases and J by 1 base. Germline assignment: CDR1 DFQATT and CDR2 SNEGSKA (reference sequence). CDR3 residues: CSARSLAGGSYNEQFF. The CDR3, as DNA: TGCAGTGCTAGAAGTTTAGCGGGGGGGTCCTACAATGAGCAGTTCTTC.

This clonotype was observed a few times. This chain uses TRBV30 with TRBJ1-2, with 7 bases fitting TRBD1. Trimming at V came to 0 bases and at J to 4 bases, leaving 8 bases not matched to a gene. Germline values: CDR1 GTSNPN, CDR2 SVGIG (reference sequence). This CDR3 has 15 residues. The CDR3 protein is CAWSVAGGASYGYTF. The CDR3 bases are TGTGCCTGGAGTGTGGCAGGGGGAGCTAGCTATGGCTACACCTTC. Together with reference TRBV30 and TRBJ1-2, the CDR3 gives the full variable domain: SQTIHQWPATLVQPVGSPLSLECTVEGTSNPNLYWYRQAAGRGLQLLFYSVGIGQISSEVPQNLSASRPQDRQFILSSKKLLLSDSGFYLCAWSVAGGASYGYTFGSGTRLTVV.

This clonotype was picked up a small number of times. V usage is TRBV30 and J usage is TRBJ2-3; possible D gene TRBD2, 6 bases. Germline V gene lookup returns CDR1 GTSNPN and CDR2 SVGIG (reference sequence). The V gene lost 2 bases and the J gene lost 1 base, with 10 bases spanning the gap. The CDR3 length is 14 residues. The CDR3 DNA is TGTGCCTGGAGTATGTCTAGCGGCACAGATACGCAGTATTTT. Translation: CAWSMSSGTDTQYF.

The chain links TRBV6-5 to TRBJ2-7; perhaps TRBD1 as D (6 bases). Deletions cut 0 bases from V and 3 bases from J, with 12 bases between. CDR1 and CDR2 (germline): MNHEY, SVGAGI. The CDR3 runs to 15 residues. The CDR3 DNA follows: TGTGCCAGCAGTTACTCGACAGGTGGCGTCTACGAGCAGTACTTC. Protein sequence: CASSYSTGGVYEQYF.

This clonotype was found many times. The J gene is TRBJ2-5, the V gene TRBV3-1; TRBD2 agrees at 13 bases. J was trimmed by 5 bases and V by 2 bases; bases with no gene match: 5. This CDR3 comprises 16 residues. Germline V gene sequence: CDR1 LGHDT, CDR2 YNNKEL (reference sequence). The CDR3 sequence is CASSQLTSGGAETQYF. The CDR3 nucleotides are TGTGCCAGCAGCCAACTTACTAGCGGGGGGGCGGAGACCCAGTACTTC.